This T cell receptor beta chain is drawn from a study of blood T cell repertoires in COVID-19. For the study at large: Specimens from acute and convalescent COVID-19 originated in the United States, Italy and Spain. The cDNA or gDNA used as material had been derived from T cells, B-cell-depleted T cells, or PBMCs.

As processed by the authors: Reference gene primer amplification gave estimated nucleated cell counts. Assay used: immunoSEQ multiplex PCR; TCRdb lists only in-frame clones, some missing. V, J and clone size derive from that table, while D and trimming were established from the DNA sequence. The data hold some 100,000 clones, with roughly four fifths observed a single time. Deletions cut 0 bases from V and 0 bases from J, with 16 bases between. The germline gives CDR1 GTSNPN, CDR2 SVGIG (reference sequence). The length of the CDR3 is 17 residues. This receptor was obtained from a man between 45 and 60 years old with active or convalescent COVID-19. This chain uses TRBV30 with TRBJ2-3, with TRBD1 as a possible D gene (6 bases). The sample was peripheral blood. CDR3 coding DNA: TGTGCCTGGAGTGTATTAGGGACACCAGGGAGCACAGATACGCAGTATTTT. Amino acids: CAWSVLGTPGSTDTQYF. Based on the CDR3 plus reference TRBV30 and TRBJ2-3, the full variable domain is SQTIHQWPATLVQPVGSPLSLECTVEGTSNPNLYWYRQAAGRGLQLLFYSVGIGQISSEVPQNLSASRPQDRQFILSSKKLLLSDSGFYLCAWSVLGTPGSTDTQYFGPGTRLTVL.